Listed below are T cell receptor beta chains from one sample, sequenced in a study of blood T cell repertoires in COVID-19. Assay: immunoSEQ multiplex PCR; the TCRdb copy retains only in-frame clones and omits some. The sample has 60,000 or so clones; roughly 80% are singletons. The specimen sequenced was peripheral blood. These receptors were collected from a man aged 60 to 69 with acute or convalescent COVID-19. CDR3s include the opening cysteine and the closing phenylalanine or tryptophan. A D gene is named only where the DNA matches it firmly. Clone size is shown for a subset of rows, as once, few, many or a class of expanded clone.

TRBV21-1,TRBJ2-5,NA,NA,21,CASSPRGGTGWLAGLGETQYF,TGTGCCAGCAGCCCCCGAGGGGGGACAGGTTGGCTAGCGGGGCTTGGAGAGACCCAGTACTTC
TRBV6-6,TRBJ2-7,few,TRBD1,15,CASSYFGQGSYEQYF,TGTGCCAGCAGTTACTTCGGACAGGGGTCCTACGAGCAGTACTTC
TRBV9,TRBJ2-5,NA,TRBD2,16,CASSPTTSGGAETQYF,TGTGCCAGCAGCCCCACGACTAGCGGGGGGGCAGAGACCCAGTACTTC
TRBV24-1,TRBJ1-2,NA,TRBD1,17,CATSDPGGTHTNYGYTF,TGTGCCACCAGTGATCCAGGGGGCACGCACACTAACTATGGCTACACCTTC
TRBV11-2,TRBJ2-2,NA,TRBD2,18,CASSLDRGTRAGIGELFF,TGTGCCAGCAGCTTAGATCGGGGGACTAGAGCGGGTATCGGGGAGCTGTTTTTT
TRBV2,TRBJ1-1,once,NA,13,CASSVQGHTEAFF,TGTGCCAGCAGTGTTCAGGGGCACACTGAAGCTTTCTTT
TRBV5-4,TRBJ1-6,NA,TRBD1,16,CASSITGGANNSPLHF,TGTGCCAGCAGCATAACAGGGGGCGCGAATAATTCACCCCTCCACTTT
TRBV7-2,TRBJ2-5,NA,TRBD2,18,CASSQGITSGDLQETQYF,TGTGCCAGCAGTCAGGGGATAACTAGCGGGGACCTCCAAGAGACCCAGTACTTC
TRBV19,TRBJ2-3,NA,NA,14,CASSVSGGADTQYF,TGTGCCAGTAGTGTCTCAGGTGGCGCAGATACGCAGTATTTT
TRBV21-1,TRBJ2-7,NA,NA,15,CASSPQGGIPYEQYF,TGTGCCAGCAGCCCCCAAGGAGGAATACCCTACGAGCAGTACTTC
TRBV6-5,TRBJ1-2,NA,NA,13,CASSYSVDSGYTF,TGTGCCAGCAGTTACTCGGTGGACAGTGGCTACACCTTC
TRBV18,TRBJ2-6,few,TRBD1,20,CASSPKVDRGLSSGANVLTF,TGTGCCAGCTCACCTAAGGTGGACAGGGGTCTTAGCTCTGGGGCCAACGTCCTGACTTTC
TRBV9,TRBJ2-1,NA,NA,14,CASSVGARDNEQFF,TGTGCCAGCAGCGTAGGGGCGCGGGACAATGAGCAGTTCTTC
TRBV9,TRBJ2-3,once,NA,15,CASSQRATDTDTQYF,TGTGCCAGCAGCCAGAGGGCCACAGACACAGATACGCAGTATTTT
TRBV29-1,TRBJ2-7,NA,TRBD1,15,CSARRQGSGGYEQYF,TGCAGCGCTAGACGACAGGGGTCGGGCGGCTACGAGCAGTACTTC
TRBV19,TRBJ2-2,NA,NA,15,CASIRTDLNTGELFF,TGTGCCAGTATCCGGACAGACCTAAACACCGGGGAGCTGTTTTTT
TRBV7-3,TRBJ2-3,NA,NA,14,CASSHAGSTDTQYF,TGTGCCAGCAGCCACGCGGGTAGCACAGATACGCAGTATTTT